Listed below are T cell receptor beta chains from one sample, sequenced in a study of T cells in Graves' hyperthyroidism and ophthalmopathy. TCRdb processed the multiplex PCR reads anew with MiXCR; each CDR3 protein has one entry. The table has roughly 150,000 distinct CDR3 sequences, about a tenth seen once. Material for sequencing was blood. The receptors were sampled from a young woman with Graves' hyperthyroidism that later progressed to Graves' ophthalmopathy. Both conserved end residues are part of each CDR3. D genes are given only for firm matches. Size is omitted from some rows. Given values are once, few, many or a class for expanded clones.

TRBV30	TRBJ2-7	many	.	CAWTDGGSSYEQYF	TGTGCCTGGACAGATGGGGGCAGCTCCTACGAGCAGTACTTC
TRBV20-1	TRBJ2-5	few	.	CSARDGVQETQYF	TGCAGTGCTAGAGACGGAGTCCAAGAGACCCAGTACTTC
TRBV12-3/TRBV12-4	TRBJ2-4	many	TRBD1	CASSRILQGARAKNIQYF	TGTGCCAGCAGTCGAATTTTACAGGGGGCGCGGGCCAAAAACATTCAGTACTTC
TRBV14	TRBJ2-7	many	.	CASSQGLADSYEQYF	TGTGCCAGCAGCCAAGGGTTGGCAGACTCCTACGAGCAGTACTTC
TRBV6-6	TRBJ2-5	many	.	CASSYRQDQETQYF	TGTGCCAGCAGTTACAGACAGGATCAAGAGACCCAGTACTTC
TRBV18	TRBJ1-4	many	.	CASSPPGRRTEKLFF	TGTGCCAGCTCACCACCCGGCAGGAGGACTGAAAAACTGTTTTTT
TRBV28	TRBJ1-2	many	TRBD1	CASSSLTGDYGYTF	TGTGCCAGCAGTTCTTTGACAGGGGACTATGGCTACACCTTC
TRBV14	TRBJ2-2	many	.	CASSQVAGFGELFF	TGTGCCAGCAGCCAAGTTGCGGGATTTGGGGAGCTGTTTTTT
TRBV9	TRBJ1-1	many	.	CASSSRLMNTEAFF	TGTGCCAGCAGCTCACGACTAATGAACACTGAAGCTTTCTTT
TRBV12-3/TRBV12-4	TRBJ2-1	many	.	CASSLQYSQAHSYNEQFF	TGTGCCAGCAGTTTACAATATAGTCAGGCACATTCCTACAATGAGCAGTTCTTC
TRBV5-5	TRBJ2-1	.	.	CASSLVGGRGYNEQFF	TGTGCCAGCAGCTTGGTTGGGGGGCGAGGCTACAATGAGCAGTTCTTC
TRBV3-1	TRBJ2-3	.	.	CASSQEIAGFTDTQYF	TGTGCCAGCAGCCAAGAAATCGCTGGGTTCACAGATACGCAGTATTTT
TRBV20-1	TRBJ2-4	few	.	CSAREETGLRQYF	TGCAGTGCTAGAGAGGAGACAGGCCTCAGACAGTACTTC
TRBV18	TRBJ2-1	many	.	CASSPQGPVLDYHNEQFF	TGTGCCAGCTCACCACAGGGACCGGTCCTCGACTACCACAATGAGCAGTTCTTC
TRBV5-1	TRBJ1-2	.	.	CASRVGRRRGYSNSYGYTF	TGCGCCAGCAGGGTTGGACGTAGACGGGGATACTCAAATAGCTATGGCTACACCTTC
TRBV2	TRBJ1-2	many	TRBD1	CASNKGTGIYGYTF	TGTGCCAGCAATAAGGGGACAGGGATCTATGGCTACACCTTC